This TCR beta chain was obtained from a study of technical replicates of blood from a handful of donors. The assay was immunoSEQ multiplex PCR, and TCRdb's table has in-frame clones only and misses some. The sample lists 80,000 or so clones; approximately 94% were seen once. Germline lookup yields CDR1 SGHDT and CDR2 YYEEEE. Including both end residues, the CDR3 is 17 amino acids long. With regard to this clone: The DNA is left out, because the CDR3 cannot be placed on it with certainty; the CDR3 is given as TCRdb lists it.

The rearrangement joins TRBV5-6 to TRBJ2-1; the table names TRBD2, a call not compared with the DNA. What was sequenced was T cells isolated from PBMCs. This sequence originates from a human donor in good health. The CDR3 sequence is CASSSFGEGGPNHEQFF.